A selection of T cell receptor beta chains follows, all from one sample in a study of early T cells in non-severe SARS-CoV-2 infection. One entry per CDR3 protein results from TCRdb running MiXCR on the 5' RACE reads. In the table there are 80,000 to 100,000 distinct CDR3 sequences, roughly an eighth of which are singletons. The specimen was whole blood. The receptors here all came from an adult who was a healthcare worker with PCR-confirmed SARS-CoV-2 infection or an uninfected control (not recorded which). Each CDR3 is given with its conserved first and last residue. The order of the fields is V gene, J gene, CDR3 protein.

v_gene: TRBV29-1; j_gene: TRBJ2-3; CDR3aa: CSVLRGGTDTQYF
v_gene: TRBV20-1; j_gene: TRBJ2-7; CDR3aa: CSARDQKVQRFREQYF
v_gene: TRBV6-2/TRBV6-3; j_gene: TRBJ1-1; CDR3aa: CASSHGTEAFF
v_gene: TRBV7-3; j_gene: TRBJ2-6; CDR3aa: CASSLMGRSSGANVLTF
v_gene: TRBV7-2; j_gene: TRBJ2-3; CDR3aa: CASSLVGLDTDTQYF
v_gene: TRBV20-1; j_gene: TRBJ2-1; CDR3aa: CSAPYNVAGTGEQFF
v_gene: TRBV3-1; j_gene: TRBJ1-2; CDR3aa: CASSQDLDVGYGYTF
v_gene: TRBV7-2; j_gene: TRBJ2-5; CDR3aa: CASSPVGQGRQQYF
v_gene: TRBV7-2; j_gene: TRBJ2-6; CDR3aa: CASSLDSRRSGANVLTF
v_gene: TRBV2; j_gene: TRBJ1-4; CDR3aa: CASSWTAYNEKLFF
v_gene: TRBV20-1; j_gene: TRBJ2-1; CDR3aa: CSAPRTGGHEQFF
v_gene: TRBV14; j_gene: TRBJ2-3; CDR3aa: CASSQDVNTQYF